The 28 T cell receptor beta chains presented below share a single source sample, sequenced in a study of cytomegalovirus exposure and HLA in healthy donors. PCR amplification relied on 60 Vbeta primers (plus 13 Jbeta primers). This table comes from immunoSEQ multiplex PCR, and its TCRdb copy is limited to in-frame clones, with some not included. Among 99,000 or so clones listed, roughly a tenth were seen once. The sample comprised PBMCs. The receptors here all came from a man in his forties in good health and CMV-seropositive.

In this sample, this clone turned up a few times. The CDR3 DNA sequence: TGTGCCAGCAGGGGGACTCTACCTGGAAACACCATATATTTT. This sequence encodes CASRGTLPGNTIYF. The chain couples TRBV11-3 to TRBJ1-3; D perhaps matches TRBD1 (5 bases). Trimming took off 6 bases at V and 2 bases at J, with 11 bases between the two ends. CDR1 SGHNT and CDR2 YENEEA come from the germline V gene. The CDR3 consists of 14 residues.

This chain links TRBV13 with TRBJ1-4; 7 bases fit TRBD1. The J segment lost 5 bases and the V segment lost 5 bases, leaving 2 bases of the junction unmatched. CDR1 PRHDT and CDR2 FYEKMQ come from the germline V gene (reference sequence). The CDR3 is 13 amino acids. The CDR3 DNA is TGTGCCAGCAGCATCAGGGGGAATGAAAAACTGTTTTTT. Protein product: CASSIRGNEKLFF.

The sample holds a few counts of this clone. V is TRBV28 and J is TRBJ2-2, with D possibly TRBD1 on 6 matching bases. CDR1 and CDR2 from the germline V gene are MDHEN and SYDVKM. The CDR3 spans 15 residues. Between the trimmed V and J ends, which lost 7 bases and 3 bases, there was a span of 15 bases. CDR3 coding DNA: TGTGCCAGCACCCGCCCGGCAGGGGACACCGGGGAGCTGTTTTTT. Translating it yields CASTRPAGDTGELFF.

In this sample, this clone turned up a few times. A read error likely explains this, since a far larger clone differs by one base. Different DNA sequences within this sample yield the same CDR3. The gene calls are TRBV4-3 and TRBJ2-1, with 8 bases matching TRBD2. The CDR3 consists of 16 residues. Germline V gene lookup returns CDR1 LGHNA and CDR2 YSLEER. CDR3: CASSQDPAGAFNEQFF. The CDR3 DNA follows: TGCGCTAGCAGCCAAGACCCAGCGGGAGCCTTCAATGAGCAGTTCTTC.

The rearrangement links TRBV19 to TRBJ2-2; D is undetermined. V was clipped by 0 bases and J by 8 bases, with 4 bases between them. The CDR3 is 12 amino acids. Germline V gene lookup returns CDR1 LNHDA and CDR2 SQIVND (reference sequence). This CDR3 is CASSIDIGELFF. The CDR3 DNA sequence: TGTGCCAGTAGTATAGATATAGGGGAGCTGTTTTTT.

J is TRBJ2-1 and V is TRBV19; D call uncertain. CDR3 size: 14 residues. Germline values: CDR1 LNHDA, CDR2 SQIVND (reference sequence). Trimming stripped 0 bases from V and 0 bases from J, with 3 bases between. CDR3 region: CASSIDSSYNEQFF. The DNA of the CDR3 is TGTGCCAGTAGTATAGACAGCTCCTACAATGAGCAGTTCTTC.

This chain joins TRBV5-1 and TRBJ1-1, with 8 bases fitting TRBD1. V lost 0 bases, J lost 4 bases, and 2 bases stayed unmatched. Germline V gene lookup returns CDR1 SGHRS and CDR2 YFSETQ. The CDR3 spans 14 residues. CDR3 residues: CASSLDTGGTEAFF. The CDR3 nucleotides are TGCGCCAGCAGCTTGGATACAGGGGGCACTGAAGCTTTCTTT.

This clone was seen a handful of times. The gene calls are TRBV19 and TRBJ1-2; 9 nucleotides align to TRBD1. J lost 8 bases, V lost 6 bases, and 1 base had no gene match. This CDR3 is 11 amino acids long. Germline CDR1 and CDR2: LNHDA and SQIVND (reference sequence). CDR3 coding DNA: TGTGCCAGTAGAACAGGGGGCGGCTACACCTTC. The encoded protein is CASRTGGGYTF.

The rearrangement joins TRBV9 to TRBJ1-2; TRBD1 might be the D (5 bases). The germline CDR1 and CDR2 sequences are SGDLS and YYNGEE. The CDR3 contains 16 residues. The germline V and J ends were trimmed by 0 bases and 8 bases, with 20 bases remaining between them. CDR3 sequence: CASSVDGGGFSRGYTF. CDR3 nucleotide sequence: TGTGCCAGCAGCGTAGATGGGGGGGGGTTTTCTCGGGGCTACACCTTC.

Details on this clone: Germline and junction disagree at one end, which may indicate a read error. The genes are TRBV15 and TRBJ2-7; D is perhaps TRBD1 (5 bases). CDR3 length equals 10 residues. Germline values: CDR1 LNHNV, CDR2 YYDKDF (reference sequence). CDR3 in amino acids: CATSREAGSF. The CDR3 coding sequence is TGTGCCACCAGCAGAGAGGCAGGGTCGTTC.

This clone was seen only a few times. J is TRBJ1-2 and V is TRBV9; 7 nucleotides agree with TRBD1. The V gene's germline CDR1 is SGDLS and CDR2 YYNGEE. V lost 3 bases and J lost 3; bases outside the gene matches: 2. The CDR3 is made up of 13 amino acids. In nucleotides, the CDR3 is TGTGCCAGCAGCGACGGGACAGACTATGGCTACACCTTC. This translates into CASSDGTDYGYTF. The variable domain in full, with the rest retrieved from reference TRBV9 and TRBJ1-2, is DSGVTQTPKHLITATGQRVTLRCSPRSGDLSVYWYQQSLDQGLQFLIQYYNGEERAKGNILERFSAQQFPDLHSELNLSSLELGDSALYFCASSDGTDYGYTFGSGTRLTVV.

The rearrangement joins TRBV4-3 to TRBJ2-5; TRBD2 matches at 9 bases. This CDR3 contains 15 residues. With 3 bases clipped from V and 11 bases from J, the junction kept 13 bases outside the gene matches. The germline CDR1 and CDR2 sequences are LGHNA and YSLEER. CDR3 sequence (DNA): TGCGCCAGCAGCCACGGGGTAGCGGGAGTGGGTGAGCAGTACTTC. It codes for CASSHGVAGVGEQYF.

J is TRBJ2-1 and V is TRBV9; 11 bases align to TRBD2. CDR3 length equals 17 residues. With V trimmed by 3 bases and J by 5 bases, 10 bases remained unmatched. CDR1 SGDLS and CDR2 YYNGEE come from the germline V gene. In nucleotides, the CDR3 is TGTGCCAGCAGCGGCAAAGCGACTAGCGGGATCCACAATGAGCAGTTCTTC. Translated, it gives CASSGKATSGIHNEQFF. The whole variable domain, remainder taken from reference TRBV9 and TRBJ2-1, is DSGVTQTPKHLITATGQRVTLRCSPRSGDLSVYWYQQSLDQGLQFLIQYYNGEERAKGNILERFSAQQFPDLHSELNLSSLELGDSALYFCASSGKATSGIHNEQFFGPGTRLTVL.

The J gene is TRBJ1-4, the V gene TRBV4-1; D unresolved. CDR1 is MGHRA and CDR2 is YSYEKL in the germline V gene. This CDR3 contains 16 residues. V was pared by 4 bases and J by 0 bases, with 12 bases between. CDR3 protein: CASSRFSGTTNEKLFF. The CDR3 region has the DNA TGCGCCAGCAGCCGATTCTCCGGGACAACTAATGAAAAACTGTTTTTT.

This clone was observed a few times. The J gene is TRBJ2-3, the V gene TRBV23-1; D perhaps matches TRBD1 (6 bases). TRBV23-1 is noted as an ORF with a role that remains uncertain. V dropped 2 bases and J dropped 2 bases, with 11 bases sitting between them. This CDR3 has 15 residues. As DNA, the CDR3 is TGCGCCAGCAGTCAAAGACAGGACCACACAGATACGCAGTATTTT. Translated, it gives CASSQRQDHTDTQYF.

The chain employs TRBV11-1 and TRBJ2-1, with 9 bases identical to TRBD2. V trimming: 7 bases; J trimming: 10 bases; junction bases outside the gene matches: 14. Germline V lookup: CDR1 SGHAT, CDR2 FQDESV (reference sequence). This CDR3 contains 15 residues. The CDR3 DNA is TGTGCCAGCACCAACTACCGAAAGCGGGAGGACGAGCAGTTCTTC. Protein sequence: CASTNYRKREDEQFF.

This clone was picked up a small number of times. For the CDR3, the DNA is TGTGCCAGCAGCCCAAATCTGGGCGGGAGGTTCGGTACAGATACGCAGTATTTT. Translation: CASSPNLGGRFGTDTQYF. This sequence joins TRBV11-3 and TRBJ2-3, with 8 bases aligning to TRBD2. This CDR3 comprises 18 residues. CDR1 and CDR2 (germline): SGHNT, YENEEA. The V and J ends lost 5 bases and 3 bases, in that order; junction bases with no gene match: 16.

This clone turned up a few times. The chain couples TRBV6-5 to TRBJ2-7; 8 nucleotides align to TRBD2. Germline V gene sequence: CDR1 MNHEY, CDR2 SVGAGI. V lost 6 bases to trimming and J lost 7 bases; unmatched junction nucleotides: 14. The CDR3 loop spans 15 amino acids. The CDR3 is CASSTSGSGGGEQYF. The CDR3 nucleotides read TGTGCCAGCAGCACTAGCGGCTCGGGTGGGGGGGAGCAGTACTTC.

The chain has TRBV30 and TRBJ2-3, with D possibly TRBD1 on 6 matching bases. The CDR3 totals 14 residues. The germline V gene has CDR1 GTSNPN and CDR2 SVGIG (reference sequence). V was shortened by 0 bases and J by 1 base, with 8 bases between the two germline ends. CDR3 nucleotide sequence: TGTGCCTGGAGTGTGGGGGCGCGCACAGATACGCAGTATTTT. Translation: CAWSVGARTDTQYF.

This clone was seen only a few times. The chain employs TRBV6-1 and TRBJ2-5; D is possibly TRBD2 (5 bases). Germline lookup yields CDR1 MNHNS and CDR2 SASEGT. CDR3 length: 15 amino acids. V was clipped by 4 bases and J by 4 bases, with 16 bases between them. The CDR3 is CASSGGSLSGETQYF. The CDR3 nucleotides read TGTGCCAGCAGTGGTGGCAGCCTGAGCGGAGAGACCCAGTACTTC.

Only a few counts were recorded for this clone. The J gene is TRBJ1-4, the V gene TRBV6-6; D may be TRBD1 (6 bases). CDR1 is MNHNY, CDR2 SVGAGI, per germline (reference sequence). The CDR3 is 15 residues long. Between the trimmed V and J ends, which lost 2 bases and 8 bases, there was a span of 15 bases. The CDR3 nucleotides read TGTGCCAGCAGTTACGGTCTACAGGGTCCGGAAAAACTGTTTTTT. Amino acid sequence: CASSYGLQGPEKLFF.

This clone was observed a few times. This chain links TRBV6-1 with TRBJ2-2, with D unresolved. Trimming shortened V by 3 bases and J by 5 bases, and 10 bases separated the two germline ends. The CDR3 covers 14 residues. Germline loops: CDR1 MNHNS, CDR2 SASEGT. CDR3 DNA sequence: TGTGCCAGCAGTGAGGATACAGAGACCGGGGAGCTGTTTTTT. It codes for CASSEDTETGELFF.

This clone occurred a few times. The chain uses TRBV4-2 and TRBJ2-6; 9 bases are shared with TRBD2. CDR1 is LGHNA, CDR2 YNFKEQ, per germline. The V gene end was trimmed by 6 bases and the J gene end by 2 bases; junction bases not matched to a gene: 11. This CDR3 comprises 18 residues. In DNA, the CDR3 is TGTGCCAGCAGGGGAGGGCGGGAGGGCCTGGCTGGGGCCAACGTCCTGACTTTC. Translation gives CASRGGREGLAGANVLTF.

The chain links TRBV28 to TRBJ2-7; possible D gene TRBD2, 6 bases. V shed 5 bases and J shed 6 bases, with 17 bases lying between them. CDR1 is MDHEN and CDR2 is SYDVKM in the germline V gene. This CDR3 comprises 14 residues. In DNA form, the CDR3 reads TGTGCCAGCAGTCTGGGTGGGGGGTCCGGCGAGCAGTACTTC. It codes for CASSLGGGSGEQYF.

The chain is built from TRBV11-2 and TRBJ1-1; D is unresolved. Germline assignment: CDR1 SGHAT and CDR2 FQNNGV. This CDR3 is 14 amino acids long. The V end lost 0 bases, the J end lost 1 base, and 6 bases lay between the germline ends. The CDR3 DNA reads TGTGCCAGCAGCTTAGATCCGGGGAACACTGAAGCTTTCTTT. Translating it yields CASSLDPGNTEAFF.

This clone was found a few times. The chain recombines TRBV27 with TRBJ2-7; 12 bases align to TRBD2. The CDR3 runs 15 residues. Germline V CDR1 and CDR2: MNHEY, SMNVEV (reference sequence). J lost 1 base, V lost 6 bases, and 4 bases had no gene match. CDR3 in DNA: TGTGCCAGCAGATATGGACTAGCGGGATCCTACGAGCAGTACTTC. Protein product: CASRYGLAGSYEQYF.

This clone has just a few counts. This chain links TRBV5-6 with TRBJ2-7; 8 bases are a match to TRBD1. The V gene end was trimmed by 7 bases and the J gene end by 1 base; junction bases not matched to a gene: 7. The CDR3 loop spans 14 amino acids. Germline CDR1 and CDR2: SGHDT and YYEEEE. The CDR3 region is CASFRQGASYEQYF. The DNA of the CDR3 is TGTGCCAGCTTTCGGCAGGGGGCATCCTACGAGCAGTACTTC.

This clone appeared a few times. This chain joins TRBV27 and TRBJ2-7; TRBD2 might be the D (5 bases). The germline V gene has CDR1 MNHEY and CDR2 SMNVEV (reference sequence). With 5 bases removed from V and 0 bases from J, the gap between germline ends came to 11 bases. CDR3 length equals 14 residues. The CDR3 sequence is CASSSTRSSYEQYF. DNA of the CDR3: TGTGCCAGCAGTAGTACTAGAAGCTCCTACGAGCAGTACTTC.